Shown below are 19 T cell receptor beta chains from a single sample sequenced in a study of technical replicates of blood from a handful of donors. This table comes from immunoSEQ multiplex PCR, and its TCRdb copy is limited to in-frame clones, with some not included. The table includes over 50,000 clones, more than 95% detected once. What was sequenced was T cells isolated from PBMCs. The receptors derive from a human donor in good health.

V usage is TRBV7-9 and J usage is TRBJ2-1; 8 nucleotides align to TRBD2. The CDR3 consists of 15 residues. CDR1 is SEHNR, CDR2 FQNEAQ, per germline (reference sequence). V trimming: 10 bases; J trimming: 3 bases; junction bases outside the gene matches: 11. This CDR3 is CATSSGKTRYNEQFF. For the CDR3, the DNA is TGTGCCACCAGTAGCGGGAAGACCCGCTACAATGAGCAGTTCTTC.

This chain links TRBV18 with TRBJ2-3; the match to TRBD2 covers 9 bases. Germline values: CDR1 KGHSH, CDR2 LQKENI. This CDR3 comprises 16 residues. V gave up 1 base and J gave up 2 bases; unmatched junction bases: 4. The chain's CDR3 is CASSPQLAGNTDTQYF. Here the CDR3 DNA reads TGTGCCAGCTCACCACAGCTAGCGGGAAACACAGATACGCAGTATTTT. The full variable domain, its missing parts supplied by reference TRBV18 and TRBJ2-3, is NAGVMQNPRHLVRRRGQEARLRCSPMKGHSHVYWYRQLPEEGLKFMVYLQKENIIDESGMPKERFSAEFPKEGPSILRIQQVVRGDSAAYFCASSPQLAGNTDTQYFGPGTRLTVL.

The rearrangement uses TRBV5-8 and TRBJ1-4, with TRBD1 identical over 8 bases. The CDR3 runs 16 residues. The germline V gene has CDR1 SGHTS and CDR2 YDEGEE. After removal of 0 bases from V and 8 bases from J, the junction contained 9 bases not matched to a gene. For the CDR3, the DNA is TGTGCCAGCAGCTTGGGGACAGGGAGACTGGACGAAAAACTGTTTTTT. Its translation is CASSLGTGRLDEKLFF.

The rearrangement uses TRBV15 and TRBJ1-1; 7 positions match TRBD1. The germline gives CDR1 LNHNV, CDR2 YYDKDF (reference sequence). This CDR3 comprises 14 residues. J was trimmed by 4 bases and V by 5 bases; bases with no gene match: 7. The CDR3 here is CATSYQTGPTEAFF. CDR3 DNA: TGTGCCACCAGCTACCAGACAGGGCCCACTGAAGCTTTCTTT.

This chain uses TRBV27 with TRBJ2-7; 8 bases align to TRBD1. CDR1 is MNHEY and CDR2 is SMNVEV in the germline V gene (reference sequence). The ends lost 5 bases at V and 2 bases at J; junction bases unmatched: 2. The CDR3 extends over 13 amino acids. CDR3: CASSMDRAYEQYF. The CDR3 DNA reads TGTGCCAGCAGTATGGACAGGGCCTACGAGCAGTACTTC.

Only one count was recorded for this clone. The genes are TRBV2 and TRBJ2-7, with 8 bases matching TRBD2. After removal of 3 bases from V and 0 bases from J, the junction contained 10 bases not matched to a gene. Germline CDR1 reads SNHLY; CDR2 reads FYNNEI. The CDR3 is made up of 17 amino acids. CDR3 DNA: TGTGCCAGCAGTGACCCCCTCACTAGCGGCACCTCCTACGAGCAGTACTTC. Translated, it gives CASSDPLTSGTSYEQYF.

This clone has only one observation. The rearrangement links TRBV28 to TRBJ2-7; 7 nucleotides line up with TRBD1. V was pared by 4 bases and J by 2 bases, with 2 bases of the junction left unmatched. Germline loops: CDR1 MDHEN, CDR2 SYDVKM. The CDR3 totals 13 residues. DNA of the CDR3: TGTGCCAGCAGTTACAGGGGAGCCTACGAGCAGTACTTC. Translated, it gives CASSYRGAYEQYF.

This clone was seen a single time. The rearrangement uses TRBV7-3 and TRBJ1-1; TRBD1 is a possible D gene (5 bases). Trimming took 5 bases from V and 1 from J, leaving 8 bases between them. The CDR3 extends over 13 amino acids. Germline CDR1 SGHTA, CDR2 FQGTGA. This CDR3 is CASSRQRNTEAFF. The CDR3 DNA reads TGTGCCAGCAGCCGACAGAGGAACACTGAAGCTTTCTTT.

V usage is TRBV5-4 and J usage is TRBJ1-2; 8 bases agree with TRBD1. V shed 5 bases, J shed 7 bases, and the junction held 7 bases outside the gene matches. Germline V lookup: CDR1 SGHNT, CDR2 YYREEE (reference sequence). The CDR3 is 13 amino acids. Here the CDR3 reads CASRTGGVVGYTF. The CDR3 DNA is TGTGCCAGCAGAACAGGGGGAGTAGTTGGCTACACCTTC. Full variable domain (outside the CDR3, taken from reference TRBV5-4 and TRBJ1-2): ETGVTQSPTHLIKTRGQQVTLRCSSQSGHNTVSWYQQALGQGPQFIFQYYREEENGRGNFPPRFSGLQFPNYSSELNVNALELDDSALYLCASRTGGVVGYTFGSGTRLTVV.

The chain employs TRBV15 and TRBJ2-3; D is undetermined. Germline assignment: CDR1 LNHNV and CDR2 YYDKDF (reference sequence). This CDR3 spans 15 amino acids. Trimming took 4 bases from V and 2 from J, leaving 13 bases between them. This chain's CDR3 is CATSNWAAYTDTQYF. The CDR3 region has the DNA TGTGCCACCAGCAATTGGGCCGCCTACACAGATACGCAGTATTTT.

The V gene is TRBV10-3, the J gene TRBJ2-5, with D perhaps matching TRBD1 (6 bases). The CDR3 is 17 residues long. V was shortened by 2 bases and J by 0 bases, with 16 bases between the two germline ends. Germline loops: CDR1 ENHRY, CDR2 SYGVKD. The DNA of the CDR3 is TGTGCCATCAGTGAGCCACAGGGTATCAGGTACCAAGAGACCCAGTACTTC. Its translation: CAISEPQGIRYQETQYF.

The chain joins TRBV25-1 to TRBJ2-2; D is possibly TRBD1 (6 bases). V was trimmed by 1 base and J by 6 bases, leaving 9 bases between them. Germline lookup yields CDR1 MGHDK and CDR2 SYGVNS. The CDR3 has 14 residues. The chain's CDR3 is CASSESTGPGELFF. The CDR3 bases are TGTGCCAGCAGTGAATCGACAGGCCCCGGGGAGCTGTTTTTT.

This chain links TRBV7-8 with TRBJ2-3; TRBD2 matches 10 bases. Trimming cost V 6 bases and J 3 bases; bases outside gene matches: 6. Per germline, CDR1 SGHVS and CDR2 FQNEAQ. CDR3 length: 15 amino acids. The CDR3 DNA sequence: TGTGCCAGCAGATTCGGACTAGCGGTGACAGATACGCAGTATTTT. Translation gives CASRFGLAVTDTQYF. The whole variable domain, filled in from reference TRBV7-8 and TRBJ2-3, reads GAGVSQSPRYKVAKRGQDVALRCDPISGHVSLFWYQQALGQGPEFLTYFQNEAQLDKSGLPSDRFFAERPEGSVSTLKIQRTQQEDSAVYLCASRFGLAVTDTQYFGPGTRLTVL.

The rearrangement joins TRBV19 to TRBJ2-7; D remains unclear. Per germline, CDR1 LNHDA and CDR2 SQIVND (reference sequence). The ends were cut back, 3 bases at V and 12 bases at J, with 18 bases in the middle. The CDR3 consists of 13 residues. In DNA form, the CDR3 reads TGTGCCAGTAGTATCGGCAGCCCTGACACGGTGTACTTC. The encoded protein is CASSIGSPDTVYF.

The rearrangement uses TRBV11-2 and TRBJ1-2; D remains ambiguous. Germline lookup yields CDR1 SGHAT and CDR2 FQNNGV. Trimming removed 5 bases at V and 8 bases at J, with 15 bases between. This CDR3 is built from 13 residues. The CDR3 bases are TGTGCCAGCAGCCTCCCCGGGGTTCGCGGCTACACCTTC. As protein: CASSLPGVRGYTF.

Only one count was recorded for this clone. V and J are TRBV9 and TRBJ1-3, with unresolved D. The CDR3 is 15 amino acids. The germline V and J ends were trimmed by 0 bases and 0 bases, with 7 bases remaining between them. From germline, CDR1 is SGDLS and CDR2 YYNGEE. The CDR3 loop is CASSVEAVSGNTIYF. In nucleotides, the CDR3 is TGTGCCAGCAGCGTAGAGGCGGTCTCTGGAAACACCATATATTTT. Full variable domain (missing parts from reference TRBV9 and TRBJ1-3): DSGVTQTPKHLITATGQRVTLRCSPRSGDLSVYWYQQSLDQGLQFLIQYYNGEERAKGNILERFSAQQFPDLHSELNLSSLELGDSALYFCASSVEAVSGNTIYFGEGSWLTVV.

V and J are TRBV2 and TRBJ1-2; TRBD1 matches 7 bases. V was clipped by 6 bases and J by 2 bases; unmatched bases: 9. CDR1 is SNHLY, CDR2 FYNNEI, per germline. There are 15 residues in the CDR3. The CDR3 loop is CASRNPLTGNYGYTF. The CDR3 DNA is TGTGCCAGCAGGAACCCCTTGACAGGGAACTATGGCTACACCTTC.

This clone turned up a few times. The chain joins TRBV19 to TRBJ1-6; D may be TRBD1 (5 bases). Germline V CDR1 and CDR2: LNHDA, SQIVND (reference sequence). V was pared by 1 base and J by 8 bases, with 12 bases between. This CDR3 spans 15 amino acids. The CDR3 reads CASSIGGGEDSPLHF. The CDR3 DNA reads TGTGCCAGTAGTATAGGGGGGGGAGAGGATTCACCCCTCCACTTT.

The V and J genes are TRBV29-1 and TRBJ2-7; TRBD1 matches 11 bases. The junction had 7 bases not matched to a gene; V was cut back by 6 bases and J by 3 bases. This CDR3 spans 14 amino acids. Looked up from germline, CDR1 is SQVTM and CDR2 is ANQGSEA. The CDR3 sequence is CSVTAGTGGYEQYF. The CDR3 DNA sequence: TGCAGCGTCACCGCTGGGACAGGGGGCTACGAGCAGTACTTC.